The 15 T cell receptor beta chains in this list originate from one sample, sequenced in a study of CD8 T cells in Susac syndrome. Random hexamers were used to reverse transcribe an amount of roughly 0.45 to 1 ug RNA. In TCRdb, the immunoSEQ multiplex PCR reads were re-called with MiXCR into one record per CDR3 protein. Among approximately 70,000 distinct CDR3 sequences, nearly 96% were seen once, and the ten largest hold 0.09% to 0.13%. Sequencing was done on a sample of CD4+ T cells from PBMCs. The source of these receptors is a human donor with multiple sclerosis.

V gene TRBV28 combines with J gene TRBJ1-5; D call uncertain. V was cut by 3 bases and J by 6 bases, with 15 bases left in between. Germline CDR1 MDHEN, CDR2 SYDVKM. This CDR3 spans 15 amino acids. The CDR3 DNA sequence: TGTGCCAGCAGTTTTCAGGCAGGTACGGGTCAGCCCCAGCATTTT. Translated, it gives CASSFQAGTGQPQHF.

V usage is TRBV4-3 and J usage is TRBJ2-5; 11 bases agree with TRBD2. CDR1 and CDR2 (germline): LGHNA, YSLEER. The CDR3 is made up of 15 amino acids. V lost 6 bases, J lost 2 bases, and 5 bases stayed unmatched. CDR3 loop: CASSPTSGVQETQYF. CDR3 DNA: TGCGCCAGCAGTCCGACTAGCGGGGTTCAAGAGACCCAGTACTTC.

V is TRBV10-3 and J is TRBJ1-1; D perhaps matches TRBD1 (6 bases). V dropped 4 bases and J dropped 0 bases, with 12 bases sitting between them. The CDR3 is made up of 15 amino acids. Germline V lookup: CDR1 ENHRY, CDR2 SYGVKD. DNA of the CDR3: TGTGCCATCAGTGGGCAGGGGCAACTGAACACTGAAGCTTTCTTT. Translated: CAISGQGQLNTEAFF.

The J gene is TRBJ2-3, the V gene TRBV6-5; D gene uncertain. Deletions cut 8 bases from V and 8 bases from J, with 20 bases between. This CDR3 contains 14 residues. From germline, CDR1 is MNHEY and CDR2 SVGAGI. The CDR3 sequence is CASFASRSIGTQYF. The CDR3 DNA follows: TGTGCCAGCTTCGCAAGTAGAAGTATTGGTACGCAGTATTTT.

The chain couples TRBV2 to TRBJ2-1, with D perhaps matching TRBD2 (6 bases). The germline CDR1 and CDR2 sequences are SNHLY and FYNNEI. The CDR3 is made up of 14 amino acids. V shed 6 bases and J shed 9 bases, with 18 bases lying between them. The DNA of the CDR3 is TGTGCCAGCAGACCACTAGCCGCTGAGGTTGAGCAGTTCTTC. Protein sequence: CASRPLAAEVEQFF.

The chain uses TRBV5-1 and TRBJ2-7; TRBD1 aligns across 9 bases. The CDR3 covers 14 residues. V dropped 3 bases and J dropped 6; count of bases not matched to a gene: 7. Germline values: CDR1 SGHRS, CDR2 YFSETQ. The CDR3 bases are TGCGCCAGCAGCTCCCCGGGACAGGGTCGCGAGCAGTACTTC. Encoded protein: CASSSPGQGREQYF.

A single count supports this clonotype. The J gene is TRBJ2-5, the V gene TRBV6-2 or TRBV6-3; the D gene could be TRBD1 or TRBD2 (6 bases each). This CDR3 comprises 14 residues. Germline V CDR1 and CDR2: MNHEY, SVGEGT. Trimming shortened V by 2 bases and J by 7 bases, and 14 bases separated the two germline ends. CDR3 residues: CASSYGGRKVTQYF. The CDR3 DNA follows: TGTGCCAGCAGTTACGGGGGGCGCAAAGTGACCCAGTACTTC.

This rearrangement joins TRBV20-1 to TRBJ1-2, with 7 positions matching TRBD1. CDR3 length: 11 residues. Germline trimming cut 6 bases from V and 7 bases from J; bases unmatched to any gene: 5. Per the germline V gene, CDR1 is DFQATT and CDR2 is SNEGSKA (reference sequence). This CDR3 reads CSATGAGGYTF. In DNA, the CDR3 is TGCAGTGCAACAGGGGCGGGTGGCTACACCTTC.

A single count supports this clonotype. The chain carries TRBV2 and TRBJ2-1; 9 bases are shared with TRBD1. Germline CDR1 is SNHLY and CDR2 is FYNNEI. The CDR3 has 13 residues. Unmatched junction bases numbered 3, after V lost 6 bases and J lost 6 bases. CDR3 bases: TGTGCCAGCAGGGGGACAGGGAGCAATGAGCAGTTCTTC. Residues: CASRGTGSNEQFF.

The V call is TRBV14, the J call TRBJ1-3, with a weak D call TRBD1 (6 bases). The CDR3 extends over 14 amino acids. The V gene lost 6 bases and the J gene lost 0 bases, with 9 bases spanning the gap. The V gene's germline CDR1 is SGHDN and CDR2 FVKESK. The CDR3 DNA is TGTGCCAGCAGTCCGGGACACTCTGGAAACACCATATATTTT. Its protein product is CASSPGHSGNTIYF.

This CDR3 is CASSRDRARDTQYF. CDR3 nucleotide sequence: TGTGCCAGCAGCAGGGACAGGGCCAGAGATACGCAGTATTTT. V is TRBV7-9 and J is TRBJ2-3; 9 bases map to TRBD1. Trimming cost V 5 bases and J 5 bases; bases outside gene matches: 5. In germline, CDR1 is SEHNR, CDR2 FQNEAQ (reference sequence). The length of the CDR3 is 14 residues. Combining the CDR3 with reference TRBV7-9 and TRBJ2-3 gives the whole variable domain DTGVSQNPRHKITKRGQNVTFRCDPISEHNRLYWYRQTLGQGPEFLTYFQNEAQLEKSRLLSDRFSAERPKGSFSTLEIQRTEQGDSAMYLCASSRDRARDTQYFGPGTRLTVL.

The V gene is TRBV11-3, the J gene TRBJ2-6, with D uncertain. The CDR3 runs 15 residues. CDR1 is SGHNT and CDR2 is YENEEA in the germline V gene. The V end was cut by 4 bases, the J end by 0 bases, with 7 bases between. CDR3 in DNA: TGTGCCAGCAGCTCGATGTTCTCTGGGGCCAACGTCCTGACTTTC. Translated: CASSSMFSGANVLTF.

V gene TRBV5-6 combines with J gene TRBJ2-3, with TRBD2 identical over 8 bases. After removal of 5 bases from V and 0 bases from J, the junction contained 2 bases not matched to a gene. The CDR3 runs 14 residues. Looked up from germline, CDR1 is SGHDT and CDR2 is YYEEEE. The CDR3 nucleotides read TGTGCCAGCAGAGCGGGGGTCAGCACAGATACGCAGTATTTT. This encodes CASRAGVSTDTQYF.

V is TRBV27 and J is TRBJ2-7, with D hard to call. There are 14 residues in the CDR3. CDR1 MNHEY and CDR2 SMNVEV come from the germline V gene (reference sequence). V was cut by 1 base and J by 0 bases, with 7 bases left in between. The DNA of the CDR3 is TGTGCCAGCAGTTTATGGAGCAGCTCCTACGAGCAGTACTTC. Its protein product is CASSLWSSSYEQYF.

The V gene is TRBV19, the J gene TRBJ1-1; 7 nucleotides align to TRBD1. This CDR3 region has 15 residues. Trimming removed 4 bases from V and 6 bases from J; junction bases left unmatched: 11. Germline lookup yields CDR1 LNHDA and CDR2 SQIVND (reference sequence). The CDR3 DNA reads TGTGCCAGTAGTACGGCTCGACAGGGAGGCTCTGAAGCTTTCTTT. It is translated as CASSTARQGGSEAFF.